Following are 23 T cell receptor beta chains from one sample sequenced in a study of T cells in Graves' hyperthyroidism and ophthalmopathy. Regions amplified from RNA transcripts were the TCR beta CDR3 regions. Carried out on the TCR CDR3, a first-round RT-PCR used the HTBI primer set. TCRdb called the multiplex PCR reads again in MiXCR, with one record for every CDR3 protein. The data hold hundreds of thousands of distinct CDR3 sequences, with about 14% observed a single time. Input material: blood. The receptors were sampled from a woman aged 18 to 35 with Graves' hyperthyroidism.

In its sample, this clonotype was seen many times. The gene calls are TRBV7-9 and TRBJ2-1; D is perhaps TRBD1 (6 bases). CDR1 and CDR2 (germline): SEHNR, FQNEAQ (reference sequence). The CDR3 totals 13 residues. Trimming stripped 2 bases from V and 7 bases from J, with 9 bases between. CDR3 nucleotide sequence: TGTGCCAGCAGCTTATTGAGGGGGAATGAGCAGTTCTTC. Its protein is CASSLLRGNEQFF.

The rearrangement joins TRBV15 to TRBJ2-5; 16 nucleotides line up with TRBD2. This CDR3 region has 18 residues. Germline V gene sequence: CDR1 LNHNV, CDR2 YYDKDF (reference sequence). J gave up 1 base and V 5 bases, and 7 bases lay outside the gene matches. This chain's CDR3 is CATSPGTSGRALQETQYF. CDR3 DNA: TGTGCCACCAGCCCAGGGACTAGCGGGAGGGCTCTCCAAGAGACCCAGTACTTC.

In this sample, this clonotype turned up a few times. The chain has TRBV10-3 and TRBJ2-7, with 10 bases aligning to TRBD1. The CDR3 spans 14 residues. The V gene's germline CDR1 is ENHRY and CDR2 SYGVKD. J gave up 4 bases and V 10 bases, and 10 bases lay outside the gene matches. The CDR3 nucleotides read TGTGCCACCGTACCGGGACAGGGGACGTACGAGCAGTACTTC. Protein product: CATVPGQGTYEQYF.

V gene TRBV9 combines with J gene TRBJ2-7; D is ambiguous. CDR3 length: 16 amino acids. V lost 1 base, J lost 2 bases, and 16 bases lay in between. CDR1 and CDR2 from the germline V gene are SGDLS and YYNGEE. CDR3 bases: TGTGCCAGCAGCGTAAGTCCGGACGGTCGGACCTACGAGCAGTACTTC. It specifies CASSVSPDGRTYEQYF.

This clonotype was seen just once. The chain uses TRBV2 and TRBJ1-1, with 8 positions matching TRBD1. V lost 7 bases to trimming and J lost 5 bases; unmatched junction nucleotides: 9. The CDR3 loop spans 14 amino acids. Germline values: CDR1 SNHLY, CDR2 FYNNEI. This CDR3 is CASNTGGIGTEAFF. The CDR3 nucleotides are TGTGCCAGCAATACAGGGGGAATTGGAACTGAAGCTTTCTTT. Supplemented by reference TRBV2 and TRBJ1-1, the full variable domain reads EPEVTQTPSHQVTQMGQEVILRCVPISNHLYFYWYRQILGQKVEFLVSFYNNEISEKSEIFDDQFSVERPDGSNFTLKIRSTKLEDSAMYFCASNTGGIGTEAFFGQGTRLTVV.

This clonotype appeared many times. The chain uses TRBV11-2 and TRBJ2-3, with unresolved D. The CDR3 is 14 residues long. Germline V gene sequence: CDR1 SGHAT, CDR2 FQNNGV. Trimming removed 0 bases from V and 1 base from J, with 5 bases in between. The CDR3 sequence: CASSLELGTDTQYF. The CDR3 DNA follows: TGTGCCAGCAGCTTAGAGCTAGGCACAGATACGCAGTATTTT. The variable domain in full, with the rest retrieved from reference TRBV11-2 and TRBJ2-3, is EAGVAQSPRYKIIEKRQSVAFWCNPISGHATLYWYQQILGQGPKLLIQFQNNGVVDDSQLPKDRFSAERLKGVDSTLKIQPAKLEDSAVYLCASSLELGTDTQYFGPGTRLTVL.

The chain links TRBV29-1 to TRBJ2-7, with 11 nucleotides matching TRBD2. CDR3 length equals 15 residues. V gave up 6 bases and J gave up 2 bases; unmatched junction bases: 9. Germline CDR1 and CDR2: SQVTM and ANQGSEA. The CDR3 nucleotides read TGCAGCGTCCGCGACGGGACTAGCGGAGCCTACGAGCAGTACTTC. This sequence encodes CSVRDGTSGAYEQYF.

This rearrangement joins TRBV9 to TRBJ2-3; D may be TRBD1 (6 bases). From germline, CDR1 is SGDLS and CDR2 YYNGEE. The germline V and J ends were trimmed by 7 bases and 3 bases, with 18 bases remaining between them. This CDR3 region has 15 residues. The CDR3 nucleotides read TGTGCCAGCGGTCACGAGGACAGTGGAACAGATACGCAGTATTTT. Its translation: CASGHEDSGTDTQYF.

This chain joins TRBV9 and TRBJ1-1, with D perhaps TRBD1 (6 bases). V gave up 1 base and J gave up 5 bases, with 15 bases separating them. The CDR3 consists of 15 residues. Germline V lookup: CDR1 SGDLS, CDR2 YYNGEE. This CDR3 reads CASSVQGTFGTEAFF. CDR3 DNA: TGTGCCAGCAGCGTACAGGGGACTTTTGGGACTGAAGCTTTCTTT.

This clonotype was counted between two and nine times. The chain combines TRBV13 with TRBJ2-1; TRBD2 aligns across 8 bases. V lost 2 bases and J lost 9; bases outside the gene matches: 6. The CDR3 runs 14 residues. The V gene's germline CDR1 is PRHDT and CDR2 FYEKMQ (reference sequence). The CDR3 nucleotides read TGTGCCAGCAGCTTACGGGGGGGGCTCAGTGAGCAGTTCTTC. Translating it yields CASSLRGGLSEQFF.

A remark on this clonotype: Since a much larger clone is just one base distant, this may be a read error. The chain is built from TRBV27 and TRBJ2-7; D is possibly TRBD2 (5 bases). V was cut by 3 bases and J by 0 bases, with 12 bases left in between. The CDR3 covers 15 residues. CDR1 is MNHEY and CDR2 is SMNVEV in the germline V gene (reference sequence). CDR3: CASSFSRRSSYEQYF. CDR3 bases: TGTGCCAGCAGTTTTAGCAGGAGGTCCTCCTACGAGCAGTACTTC.

In this sample, this clonotype turned up a few times. A read error may explain this, as a much larger clone is one base away. The chain is built from TRBV13 and TRBJ2-7, with a weak D call TRBD2 (6 bases). This CDR3 region has 17 residues. Germline-derived CDR1 and CDR2 are PRHDT and FYEKMQ (reference sequence). This CDR3 is CASSLGLTARDSHEQYF. CDR3 in DNA: TGTGCCAGCAGCTTAGGCCTGACGGCCAGGGACTCCCACGAGCAGTACTTC.

This clonotype has at least ten counts. CDR3 sequence: CASSPGQGSFNGNTIYF. CDR3 bases: TGTGCCAGCAGCCCGGGACAGGGGTCCTTCAATGGAAACACCATATATTTT. The chain links TRBV11-2 to TRBJ1-3; TRBD1 aligns across 10 bases. Germline V gene data show CDR1 as SGHAT and CDR2 as FQNNGV. Trimming at V came to 5 bases and at J to 3 bases, leaving 10 bases not matched to a gene. The CDR3 runs 17 residues.

The table lists this clonotype with many counts. This chain connects TRBV30 to TRBJ2-7; D may match TRBD1 or TRBD2 (5 bases each). V shed 0 bases and J shed 7 bases, with 16 bases lying between them. The V gene's germline CDR1 is GTSNPN and CDR2 SVGIG (reference sequence). The CDR3 runs 14 residues. The CDR3 bases are TGTGCCTGGAGTGTAGACCGGGGCCCTCGGGAGCAGTACTTC. This translates into CAWSVDRGPREQYF. The full variable domain, in which reference TRBV30 and TRBJ2-7 provide the parts outside the CDR3, is SQTIHQWPATLVQPVGSPLSLECTVEGTSNPNLYWYRQAAGRGLQLLFYSVGIGQISSEVPQNLSASRPQDRQFILSSKKLLLSDSGFYLCAWSVDRGPREQYFGPGTRLTVT.

This sequence joins TRBV27 and TRBJ2-7, with 10 bases lining up with TRBD2. Germline V CDR1 and CDR2: MNHEY, SMNVEV (reference sequence). Germline trimming cut 6 bases from V and 4 bases from J; bases unmatched to any gene: 9. This CDR3 contains 15 residues. The CDR3 coding sequence is TGTGCCAGCAGCCGGACCGGGACTAGCGTATACGAGCAGTACTTC. Translating it yields CASSRTGTSVYEQYF.

This clonotype was detected ten times or more. The V and J genes are TRBV2 and TRBJ2-7, with 15 positions matching TRBD2. V lost 2 bases to trimming and J lost 6 bases; unmatched junction nucleotides: 8. Germline V gene data show CDR1 as SNHLY and CDR2 as FYNNEI. This CDR3 is 17 amino acids long. The CDR3 spells CASSERRGTSGRIEQYF. The CDR3, as DNA: TGTGCCAGCAGTGAACGGCGGGGGACTAGCGGGAGGATCGAGCAGTACTTC.

This clonotype was counted ten times or more. V gene TRBV29-1 combines with J gene TRBJ1-1, with D possibly being TRBD1 (5 bases). CDR3 length: 13 amino acids. Deletions cut 8 bases from V and 3 bases from J, with 16 bases between. Germline CDR1 is SQVTM and CDR2 is ANQGSEA. DNA of the CDR3: TGCAGCCTACGAGCCAGGGTGGACACTGAAGCTTTCTTT. Its protein product is CSLRARVDTEAFF.

Many counts were recorded for this clonotype. The CDR3 sequence: CASSSQGAPDTQYF. The CDR3 region has the DNA TGTGCCAGCAGCTCACAGGGGGCCCCAGATACGCAGTATTTT. The chain links TRBV11-2 to TRBJ2-3; 9 bases are a match to TRBD1. The ends lost 4 bases at V and 4 bases at J; junction bases unmatched: 3. Germline V lookup: CDR1 SGHAT, CDR2 FQNNGV. The CDR3 length is 14 residues.

This clonotype has a handful of counts. This chain links TRBV28 with TRBJ2-4; 10 nucleotides line up with TRBD2. The J segment lost 6 bases and the V segment lost 5 bases, leaving 13 bases of the junction unmatched. The CDR3 runs to 17 residues. Germline V gene data show CDR1 as MDHEN and CDR2 as SYDVKM. CDR3 DNA: TGTGCCAGCAGTATCGGACTAGCGGCCCCGAGGAGAAACATTCAGTACTTC. Translation: CASSIGLAAPRRNIQYF.

This clonotype was observed at least ten times. Written as DNA, the CDR3 is TGTGCCAGCAGCTTAGTAGCAGGGTCGAACACTGAAGCTTTCTTT. Translation gives CASSLVAGSNTEAFF. V gene TRBV11-2 combines with J gene TRBJ1-1; a possible D gene is TRBD1 (5 bases). The CDR3 is 15 residues long. CDR1 and CDR2 from the germline V gene are SGHAT and FQNNGV. The V and J ends lost 1 base and 1 base respectively, with 10 bases between them.

The chain uses TRBV27 and TRBJ2-1; D perhaps matches TRBD2 (6 bases). The germline CDR1 and CDR2 sequences are MNHEY and SMNVEV (reference sequence). Trimming removed 7 bases from V and 0 bases from J, with 16 bases in between. The CDR3 has 16 residues. CDR3 protein: CASTHGGIISYNEQFF. CDR3 coding DNA: TGTGCCAGCACCCACGGGGGAATCATCTCCTACAATGAGCAGTTCTTC.

This clonotype was seen only a few times. The chain carries TRBV15 and TRBJ2-2; D is unclear. Trimming left V 1 base short and J 2 bases short, with 11 bases between. Germline V gene data show CDR1 as LNHNV and CDR2 as YYDKDF (reference sequence). The length of the CDR3 is 16 residues. The CDR3: CATSRGAGVNTGELFF. CDR3 coding DNA: TGTGCCACCAGCAGAGGAGCCGGCGTAAACACCGGGGAGCTGTTTTTT.

The chain links TRBV5-8 to TRBJ1-4, with D tentatively TRBD1 (6 bases). Germline V gene sequence: CDR1 SGHTS, CDR2 YDEGEE. CDR3 size: 15 residues. Trimming pared 0 bases from V and 10 bases from J, leaving 16 bases between. CDR3 nucleotide sequence: TGTGCCAGCAGCTTGGCCTTGGCAGGGGTTGGAAAACTGTTTTTT. Translating it yields CASSLALAGVGKLFF.